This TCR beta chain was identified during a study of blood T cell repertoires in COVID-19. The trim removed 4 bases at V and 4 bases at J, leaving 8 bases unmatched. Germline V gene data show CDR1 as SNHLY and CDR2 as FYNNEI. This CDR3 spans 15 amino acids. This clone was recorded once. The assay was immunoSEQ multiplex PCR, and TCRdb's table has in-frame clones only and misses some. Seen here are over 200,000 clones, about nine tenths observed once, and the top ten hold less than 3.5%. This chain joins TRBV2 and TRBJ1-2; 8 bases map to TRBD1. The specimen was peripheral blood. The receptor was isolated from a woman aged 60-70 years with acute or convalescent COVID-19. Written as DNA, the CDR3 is TGTGCCAGCAGTGGGTACAGGGGGGTTGGCTATGGCTACACCTTC. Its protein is CASSGYRGVGYGYTF.